The entry below gives a single T cell receptor (beta chain) sequence along with its context. Deletions cut 5 bases from V and 8 bases from J, with 14 bases between. The length of the CDR3 is 13 residues. CDR1 SGHRS and CDR2 YFSETQ come from the germline V gene. The sample belongs to a study of control samples from healthy donors and cancer patients. This table comes from immunoSEQ multiplex PCR, and its TCRdb copy is limited to in-frame clones, with some not included. There are approximately 90,000 clones in the sample; around nine tenths occur only once, and around 21% lies in the top ten. What was sequenced was blood. This sequence joins TRBV5-1 and TRBJ1-5; no reliable D call. The TCR comes from a man in his thirties or forties in good health. CDR3 sequence reads: CASRSTYSEPQHF. The DNA for the CDR3 is TGCGCCAGCAGATCTACTTACAGCGAGCCCCAGCATTTT. The whole variable domain, remainder taken from reference TRBV5-1 and TRBJ1-5, is KAGVTQTPRYLIKTRGQQVTLSCSPISGHRSVSWYQQTPGQGLQFLFEYFSETQRNKGNFPGRFSGRQFSNSRSEMNVSTLELGDSALYLCASRSTYSEPQHFGDGTRLSIL.